Following are 26 T cell receptor beta chains from one sample sequenced in a study of T cell responses to AZD1222 COVID-19 vaccine. Measured with immunoSEQ multiplex PCR; TCRdb has only the in-frame clones, and not every one. This table has 150,000 to 200,000 clones, 94% appearing once. The source was peripheral blood, collected on day 0 of AZD1222 vaccination. These receptors came from an adult in good health.

The rearrangement uses TRBV4-1 and TRBJ2-1, with D uncertain. This CDR3 comprises 14 residues. Germline values: CDR1 MGHRA, CDR2 YSYEKL. The V end lost 4 bases, the J end lost 9 bases, and 16 bases lay between the germline ends. The chain's CDR3 is CASSPRKLKVEQFF. The CDR3 region has the DNA TGCGCCAGCAGCCCCCGAAAACTAAAGGTTGAGCAGTTCTTC.

The chain links TRBV7-8 to TRBJ1-5; maybe TRBD1 (5 bases). Trimming pared 7 bases from V and 4 bases from J, leaving 17 bases between. CDR3 size: 15 residues. Germline V CDR1 and CDR2: SGHVS, FQNEAQ. CDR3 DNA: TGTGCCAGCACCCTAGGGAGTGGGGGGAATCAGCCCCAGCATTTT. It codes for CASTLGSGGNQPQHF.

This clone appeared once. The chain recombines TRBV6-5 with TRBJ1-4, with D possibly matching TRBD1 (5 bases). Between the trimmed V and J ends, which lost 2 bases and 7 bases, there was a span of 17 bases. Germline V CDR1 and CDR2: MNHEY, SVGAGI. The CDR3 loop spans 16 amino acids. CDR3 DNA sequence: TGTGCCAGCAGTTACGCATCCGGGACGGGCGGTGAAAAACTGTTTTTT. Translation: CASSYASGTGGEKLFF.

In this sample, this clone turned up once. This chain uses TRBV6-5 with TRBJ1-1; maybe TRBD1 (6 bases). Germline lookup yields CDR1 MNHEY and CDR2 SVGAGI. CDR3 length: 13 amino acids. The V and J ends lost 7 bases and 5 bases respectively, with 14 bases between them. CDR3 bases: TGTGCCAGCACTCCGGAGGGGGTTACTGAAGCTTTCTTT. Translation: CASTPEGVTEAFF.

The chain uses TRBV5-4 and TRBJ1-1; 7 bases are a match to TRBD1. Germline V gene sequence: CDR1 SGHNT, CDR2 YYREEE (reference sequence). The CDR3 loop spans 14 amino acids. The trim removed 3 bases at V and 1 base at J, leaving 3 bases unmatched. In nucleotides, the CDR3 is TGTGCCAGCAGCTGGGACAGTGAGAACACTGAAGCTTTCTTT. As protein: CASSWDSENTEAFF.

This sequence joins TRBV27 and TRBJ1-1; D is perhaps TRBD1 (5 bases). The germline gives CDR1 MNHEY, CDR2 SMNVEV (reference sequence). The CDR3 is 12 residues long. The ends were cut back, 7 bases at V and 4 bases at J, with 10 bases in the middle. The CDR3 DNA reads as TGTGCCAGCAAGGCAGGGAGCACTGAAGCTTTCTTT. Translating gives CASKAGSTEAFF.

This chain links TRBV7-9 with TRBJ2-3, with TRBD2 matching over 9 bases. CDR1 and CDR2 from the germline V gene are SEHNR and FQNEAQ (reference sequence). V trimming: 8 bases; J trimming: 0 bases; junction bases outside the gene matches: 3. This CDR3 is built from 14 residues. CDR3 nucleotide sequence: TGTGCCAGCCGGGCGGGAGGGAGCACAGATACGCAGTATTTT. Translated: CASRAGGSTDTQYF.

The chain carries TRBV7-9 and TRBJ1-1; unclear D gene. The CDR3 sequence is 14 residues long. V was clipped by 5 bases and J by 1 base, with 11 bases between them. CDR1 is SEHNR and CDR2 is FQNEAQ in the germline V gene (reference sequence). The CDR3 DNA follows: TGTGCCAGCAGCCCACCCCCTTCGAACACTGAAGCTTTCTTT. Amino acid sequence: CASSPPPSNTEAFF.

In nucleotides, the CDR3 is TGTGCCAGCAGCTCCCTGACAGGGGGTTCACCCCTCCACTTT. Amino acid sequence: CASSSLTGGSPLHF. The chain recombines TRBV7-2 with TRBJ1-6, with TRBD1 identical over 9 bases. With V trimmed by 4 bases and J by 9 bases, 4 bases remained unmatched. There are 14 residues in the CDR3. From germline, CDR1 is SGHTA and CDR2 FQGNSA.

V usage is TRBV18 and J usage is TRBJ1-2, with 9 bases matching TRBD1. Germline CDR1 and CDR2: KGHSH and LQKENI. The V gene end was trimmed by 5 bases and the J gene end by 3 bases; junction bases not matched to a gene: 4. The CDR3 runs to 14 residues. The CDR3 spells CASSRDRVDYGYTF. CDR3 in DNA: TGTGCCAGCTCAAGGGACAGGGTGGACTATGGCTACACCTTC.

The chain employs TRBV28 and TRBJ2-1; D is possibly TRBD2 (5 bases). The germline CDR1 and CDR2 sequences are MDHEN and SYDVKM. The CDR3 runs 13 residues. The V end was cut by 8 bases, the J end by 8 bases, with 16 bases between. The DNA of the CDR3 is TGTGCCAGCGGATACAGAAGTAGCGATGAGCAGTTCTTC. Its protein is CASGYRSSDEQFF.

The CDR3 is CASSIGPGQGNQPQHF. CDR3 nucleotide sequence: TGTGCCAGTAGTATAGGCCCGGGACAGGGGAATCAGCCCCAGCATTTT. The V and J genes are TRBV19 and TRBJ1-5; 10 nucleotides align to TRBD1. With V trimmed by 1 base and J by 4 bases, 4 bases remained unmatched. Per germline, CDR1 LNHDA and CDR2 SQIVND (reference sequence). The CDR3 has 16 amino acids.

The chain links TRBV2 to TRBJ1-5; a possible D gene is TRBD1 (5 bases). The CDR3 extends over 14 amino acids. V was shortened by 3 bases and J by 3 bases, with 9 bases between the two germline ends. Germline V gene sequence: CDR1 SNHLY, CDR2 FYNNEI. DNA of the CDR3: TGTGCCAGCAGTGATTGGGGGTCCAATCAGCCCCAGCATTTT. Protein: CASSDWGSNQPQHF.

This sequence joins TRBV3-1 (or the pseudogene TRBV3-2) and TRBJ1-1; D is undetermined. V lost 5 bases and J lost 6, with 13 bases in between. This CDR3 comprises 13 residues. Per germline, CDR1 LGHDT and CDR2 YNNKEL (reference sequence). The CDR3 sequence is CASSLVNSAEAFF. CDR3 nucleotides: TGTGCCAGCAGCTTAGTGAACAGCGCTGAAGCTTTCTTT.

The CDR3: CASSIGLQPQHF. The CDR3, as DNA: TGTGCCAGTAGTATCGGTCTTCAGCCCCAGCATTTT. The chain couples TRBV19 to TRBJ1-5, with unresolved D. CDR1 is LNHDA, CDR2 SQIVND, per germline (reference sequence). The CDR3 totals 12 residues. V was pared by 3 bases and J by 6 bases, with 6 bases between.

The chain combines TRBV5-5 with TRBJ1-2; no definite D call. CDR3 length: 12 amino acids. Germline loops: CDR1 SGHKS, CDR2 YYEKEE (reference sequence). Trimming left V 7 bases short and J 8 bases short, with 15 bases between. The CDR3 DNA reads TGTGCCAGCGGACGACCGCAGATGGGCTACACCTTC. This codes for CASGRPQMGYTF. The complete variable domain, with remaining parts taken from reference TRBV5-5 and TRBJ1-2, reads DAGVTQSPTHLIKTRGQQVTLRCSPISGHKSVSWYQQVLGQGPQFIFQYYEKEERGRGNFPDRFSARQFPNYSSELNVNALLLGDSALYLCASGRPQMGYTFGSGTRLTVV.

V and J are TRBV10-3 and TRBJ1-2, with 9 bases lining up with TRBD1. The CDR3 runs to 13 residues. Looked up from germline, CDR1 is ENHRY and CDR2 is SYGVKD. With V trimmed by 3 bases and J by 7 bases, 3 bases remained unmatched. DNA for the CDR3: TGTGCCATCAGTGATGACAGGGGGTTTGGCTACACCTTC. Protein sequence: CAISDDRGFGYTF.

In its sample, this clone was seen once. The chain couples TRBV3-1 (or the pseudogene TRBV3-2) to TRBJ1-2; D is uncertain. The CDR3 totals 13 residues. Trimming cost V 2 bases and J 2 bases, with 6 bases left between them. Germline V gene lookup returns CDR1 LGHDT and CDR2 YNNKEL (reference sequence). The CDR3 region has the DNA TGTGCCAGCAGCCAACAGTTGAACTATGGCTACACCTTC. Translated, it gives CASSQQLNYGYTF.

The J gene is TRBJ1-2, the V gene TRBV28; D remains ambiguous. Germline V CDR1 and CDR2: MDHEN, SYDVKM. Deletions cut 7 bases from V and 8 bases from J, with 11 bases between. The CDR3 runs to 11 residues. The CDR3 DNA reads as TGTGCCAGCACTACTGCCGGGGGCTACACCTTC. This codes for CASTTAGGYTF.

This chain uses TRBV7-9 with TRBJ1-5; D possibly corresponds to TRBD1 (6 bases). The CDR3 consists of 14 residues. V shed 10 bases and J shed 2 bases, with 15 bases lying between them. Germline CDR1 and CDR2: SEHNR and FQNEAQ (reference sequence). CDR3 nucleotides: TGTGCCATCGGGGGACACCGGGGCAATCAGCCCCAGCATTTT. This gives the protein CAIGGHRGNQPQHF. The whole variable domain, remainder taken from reference TRBV7-9 and TRBJ1-5, is DTGVSQNPRHKITKRGQNVTFRCDPISEHNRLYWYRQTLGQGPEFLTYFQNEAQLEKSRLLSDRFSAERPKGSFSTLEIQRTEQGDSAMYLCAIGGHRGNQPQHFGDGTRLSIL.

The chain couples TRBV18 to TRBJ2-1; D uncertain. The CDR3 is 15 residues long. Germline V gives CDR1 KGHSH, CDR2 LQKENI. V was pared by 4 bases and J by 8 bases, with 18 bases between. In nucleotides, the CDR3 is TGTGCCAGCTCACGGGCGGACGTTGCCGTAGATGAGCAGTTCTTC. Amino acid sequence: CASSRADVAVDEQFF.

This chain uses TRBV12-3 or TRBV12-4 with TRBJ1-1, with TRBD1 identical over 7 bases. CDR3 length: 12 amino acids. V lost 1 base and J lost 9; bases outside the gene matches: 2. The CDR3 protein is CASSLGDRKAFF. CDR3 nucleotide sequence: TGTGCCAGCAGTTTAGGGGACAGAAAAGCTTTCTTT.

This clone appeared once. This chain uses TRBV28 with TRBJ1-5; the D is unclear. Germline assignment: CDR1 MDHEN and CDR2 SYDVKM. The CDR3 extends over 14 amino acids. Trimming took 8 bases from V and 4 from J, leaving 15 bases between them. CDR3 bases: TGTGCCAGCCTCCCGGGCCCCCAAAATCAGCCCCAGCATTTT. As protein: CASLPGPQNQPQHF.

The V gene is TRBV2, the J gene TRBJ2-1; 9 nucleotides align to TRBD1. V shed 0 bases, J shed 3 bases, and the junction held 3 bases outside the gene matches. Looked up from germline, CDR1 is SNHLY and CDR2 is FYNNEI. The CDR3 loop spans 16 amino acids. CDR3 in amino acids: CASSEAGQGGYNEQFF. As DNA, the CDR3 is TGTGCCAGCAGTGAAGCGGGACAGGGTGGCTACAATGAGCAGTTCTTC.

The rearrangement links TRBV19 to TRBJ2-7; the match to TRBD2 covers 12 bases. The germline V gene has CDR1 LNHDA and CDR2 SQIVND (reference sequence). The V gene end was trimmed by 5 bases and the J gene end by 4 bases; junction bases not matched to a gene: 3. This CDR3 spans 14 amino acids. The CDR3 region is CASSELAGGYEQYF. In DNA form, the CDR3 reads TGTGCCAGTAGTGAACTAGCGGGAGGTTACGAGCAGTACTTC.

The CDR3 is CASSVSTRTEAFF. DNA for the CDR3: TGTGCCAGTAGTGTTTCGACTCGGACTGAAGCTTTCTTT. The V call is TRBV19, the J call TRBJ1-1; D not certain. V lost 5 bases to trimming and J lost 5 bases, with 12 bases between them. Germline CDR1 is LNHDA and CDR2 is SQIVND (reference sequence). The CDR3 covers 13 residues.